This T cell receptor (beta chain) was observed in a study of PD-L1 blockade in urothelial cancer (TCRdb year 2017). Study-level background: All patients started therapy around 2014 and received atezolizumab 1,200 mg intravenously every 3 weeks. Whole exome sequencing and RNA sequencing of pretreatment tumors were performed alongside TCR sequencing in the same patients. Nine patients reached durable clinical benefit, while about 20 patients did not. A median of around 150,000 T cells and 85,000 or so unique TCRs was obtained from blood samples, and a median clonality of roughly 0.074 was observed. Durable clinical benefit meant progression-free survival longer than 6 months, and TCR features were also tested against progression-free and overall survival. Pretreatment blood TCR-seq was available for about 28 patients, at least one posttreatment blood collection was obtained for 24 patients, and tumor TCR-seq was available for 24 patients. The study, an exploratory multi-omic analysis, examined somatic, immune and clinical correlates of response to PD-L1 blockade with atezolizumab in urothelial cancer. Blood samples were analyzed 3 weeks after the start of treatment (second dose) and 6 weeks after the start of treatment. Patients had an ECOG performance status of 0 or 1 and had received between 0 and 3 prior chemotherapy regimens. About 85% of the 29 patients were identified as males with urothelial cancer of bladder origin, and a prior smoking history was reported by 18 of 29 patients. Pretreatment tumor samples, along with matched peripheral blood collected serially before and after atezolizumab treatment, underwent TCR sequencing. Summary of the overall study and its limitations: Because of the small sample size (n = 29) and the many exploratory analyses performed, the results are intended to be regarded as hypothesis-generating. Improved progression-free and overall survival was found to be associated with pretreatment peripheral blood TCR clonality below the median. Among patients with durable benefit, tumor-associated TCR clones showed greater expansion in peripheral blood 3 weeks after treatment started (n ≈ 20, p = 0.022).

Synthetic TCR analog templates were spiked into each PCR to estimate absolute template abundance from read counts. TCRbeta CDR3 regions were amplified from genomic DNA with bias-controlled V and J gene primers using the immunoSEQ assay. Sequencing of rearranged TCRbeta segments was performed at approximately 20X coverage. The authors' pipeline ran thus. Sequencing errors were corrected by clustering and CDR3s were annotated against IMGT to assign V, D and J genes. Downstream analyses used only productive TCRbeta rearrangements, leaving out any out-of-frame or stop-codon sequences. To compute clonality, Shannon entropy was normalized by the log of the number of unique productive sequences and then subtracted from one. Fisher's exact test with Benjamini-Hochberg correction, at a threshold of adjusted p below 0.01, was used to find clones that differed between time points or between blood and tumor. The table was pulled from immuneACCESS by TCRdb, which kept in-frame rearrangements only. Such tables lose some clones; where checked, under half of the loss comes from unresolved V genes, and the rest has no known cause. That table gives V, J and clone size, and the DNA gave D and trimming. Within this sample are about 90,000 clones, with 90% to 95% of them counted one time only. Together, the top ten hold around a tenth of the sample.

Regarding this clone: Its antigen is unknown. No per-base quality is available; no much larger clone lies one base away.

A total of about 31 patients with locally advanced or metastatic urothelial carcinoma, treated at Memorial Sloan Kettering on a trial protocol, made up the cohort. Peripheral blood mononuclear cells were collected pretreatment and during treatment, with between 1 and 8 total time points per patient. The Qiagen DNeasy Blood extraction kit was used to purify genomic DNA from total PBMCs and tumor samples. PBMCs were collected pretreatment and during treatment, and were isolated and stored as previously described. From the cysteine through the phenylalanine, the CDR3 covers 15 amino acids. The retained sequence is limited to the CDR3, 45 bases, with the frame set at the first base. Trimming takes 2 bases off V and 7 bases off J; junction bases not matched to a gene: 8. CDR1 and CDR2, looked up from the germline V gene (reference sequence), are SGHNT and YYREEE.

The chain employs TRBV5-4 and TRBJ2-7; 11 bases in between match TRBD2. This clonotype was sampled from a man in his sixties with urothelial cancer. This specimen was PBMCs, taken around atezolizumab (anti-PD-L1) treatment. The sequenced DNA is TGTGCCAGCAGCTTCAACATAGCGGGGGGGCGTGAGCAGTACTTC. Translated, it reads CASSFNIAGGREQYF.